The 19 T cell receptor beta chains given below trace back to one sample, sequenced in a study of T cells in tuberculosis. Generated by immunoSEQ multiplex PCR, the TCRdb table keeps only in-frame clones and is missing some. This sample yields approximately 88,000 clones, of which around 90% are seen a single time; 1.5% to 2% belongs to the top ten. Sorting used thawed, overnight-rested PBMC stained with anti-CD3, a viability dye and GMM-loaded CD1B tetramer. CD1B tetramers were loaded with Rhodococcus equi-derived C32 glucose monomycolate. Sequencing was performed on CD1b-GMM tetramer-negative cells sorted from PBMCs. The receptors were sampled from an adult woman with latent tuberculosis.

The chain employs TRBV27 and TRBJ1-3; 8 positions agree with TRBD1. Germline CDR1 is MNHEY and CDR2 is SMNVEV (reference sequence). V trimming: 0 bases; J trimming: 1 base; junction bases outside the gene matches: 5. The CDR3 loop spans 17 amino acids. The CDR3 sequence is CASSLSAGGWSGNTIYF. CDR3 in DNA: TGTGCCAGCAGTTTATCTGCAGGGGGCTGGTCTGGAAACACCATATATTTT.

This chain uses TRBV6-6 with TRBJ1-1; D is perhaps TRBD1 (6 bases). Germline values: CDR1 MNHNY, CDR2 SVGAGI (reference sequence). V was trimmed by 5 bases and J by 1 base, leaving 14 bases between them. The CDR3 loop spans 15 amino acids. The CDR3 here is CASSNPGGQNTEAFF. In nucleotides, the CDR3 is TGTGCCAGCAGTAACCCCGGGGGGCAGAACACTGAAGCTTTCTTT.

This rearrangement joins TRBV28 to TRBJ2-2; 8 bases are a match to TRBD1. Germline lookup yields CDR1 MDHEN and CDR2 SYDVKM. The CDR3 covers 16 residues. The junction had 7 bases not matched to a gene; V was cut back by 5 bases and J by 2 bases. The CDR3 region is CASSPRQGLNTGELFF. The CDR3 DNA sequence: TGTGCCAGCAGTCCCCGACAGGGGTTAAACACCGGGGAGCTGTTTTTT. The full variable domain, in which reference TRBV28 and TRBJ2-2 provide the parts outside the CDR3, is DVKVTQSSRYLVKRTGEKVFLECVQDMDHENMFWYRQDPGLGLRLIYFSYDVKMKEKGDIPEGYSVSREKKERFSLILESASTNQTSMYLCASSPRQGLNTGELFFGEGSRLTVL.

This clone was counted a few times. V and J are TRBV18 and TRBJ2-7; D is possibly TRBD1 (6 bases). Germline CDR1 and CDR2: KGHSH and LQKENI. The CDR3 length is 15 residues. With 6 bases removed from V and 5 bases from J, the gap between germline ends came to 20 bases. CDR3 nucleotides: TGTGCCAGCTCCCAACGTGGGACAAGGGTCGACGAGCAGTACTTC. This encodes CASSQRGTRVDEQYF.

This chain uses TRBV5-4 with TRBJ1-6, with 8 bases fitting TRBD1. Germline V CDR1 and CDR2: SGHNT, YYREEE (reference sequence). V gave up 3 bases and J gave up 4 bases; unmatched junction bases: 3. The CDR3 totals 15 residues. The CDR3 nucleotides read TGTGCCAGCAGCTACGGACAGGGTTATAATTCACCCCTCCACTTT. It codes for CASSYGQGYNSPLHF.

On this clone: A read error may account for a junction end that differs from germline. The chain links TRBV10-3 to TRBJ2-5; the D is unclear. Germline lookup yields CDR1 ENHRY and CDR2 SYGVKD. The CDR3 covers 17 residues. In nucleotides, the CDR3 is TGTGCCATCAGTGAGTCTGAAATGTTGCGCGTACGAGAGGCCCAGTACTTC. Translating it yields CAISESEMLRVREAQYF.

DNA for the CDR3: TGTGCCAGCAGTGAAGCGGAGCGGGCCTACGAGCAGTACGTC. This translates into CASSEAERAYEQYV. The chain links TRBV6-1 to TRBJ2-7; tentatively, D is TRBD2 (6 bases). The CDR3 spans 14 residues. Germline V gene data show CDR1 as MNHNS and CDR2 as SASEGT. Trimming stripped 0 bases from V and 2 bases from J, with 8 bases between.

The chain has TRBV28 and TRBJ1-5; perhaps TRBD1 as D (5 bases). Germline CDR1 is MDHEN and CDR2 is SYDVKM. Deletions cut 2 bases from V and 0 bases from J, with 20 bases between. This CDR3 comprises 19 residues. CDR3 in amino acids: CASSLGRGGFPYSNQPQHF. The CDR3 DNA sequence: TGTGCCAGCAGTTTAGGTCGGGGGGGGTTCCCTTATAGCAATCAGCCCCAGCATTTT.

The chain recombines TRBV6-6 with TRBJ1-3; the D is unclear. Between the trimmed V and J ends, which lost 1 base and 2 bases, there was a span of 9 bases. There are 15 residues in the CDR3. Germline V CDR1 and CDR2: MNHNY, SVGAGI (reference sequence). CDR3 sequence reads: CASSYLTQAGNTIYF. CDR3 nucleotides: TGTGCCAGCAGTTACTTAACCCAGGCTGGAAACACCATATATTTT.

The gene calls are TRBV29-1 and TRBJ2-1, with a possible D match to TRBD1 (6 bases). Trimming stripped 7 bases from V and 4 bases from J, with 8 bases between. The germline gives CDR1 SQVTM, CDR2 ANQGSEA. The CDR3 sequence is 11 residues long. CDR3 amino acids: CSGTDYNEQFF. The CDR3 nucleotides read TGCAGCGGGACAGATTACAATGAGCAGTTCTTC.

The rearrangement joins TRBV7-9 to TRBJ2-7, with 10 bases identical to TRBD1. Per the germline V gene, CDR1 is SEHNR and CDR2 is FQNEAQ (reference sequence). The V segment lost 6 bases and the J segment 2 bases; nucleotides outside the gene matches: 13. The CDR3 is made up of 17 amino acids. CDR3 in DNA: TGTGCCAGCAGTTACCCCCGGGACAGGGGCCGGCCCTACGAGCAGTACTTC. This codes for CASSYPRDRGRPYEQYF.

The rearrangement joins TRBV11-2 to TRBJ2-5; TRBD2 matches 9 bases. Germline V lookup: CDR1 SGHAT, CDR2 FQNNGV. The CDR3 is made up of 15 amino acids. Trimming removed 5 bases from V and 5 bases from J; junction bases left unmatched: 9. The DNA for the CDR3 is TGTGCCAGCAGCCCCGGAGCGGGGGGTACGGAGACCCAGTACTTC. This translates into CASSPGAGGTETQYF. Complete variable domain (other parts from reference TRBV11-2 and TRBJ2-5): EAGVAQSPRYKIIEKRQSVAFWCNPISGHATLYWYQQILGQGPKLLIQFQNNGVVDDSQLPKDRFSAERLKGVDSTLKIQPAKLEDSAVYLCASSPGAGGTETQYFGPGTRLLVL.

V gene TRBV19 combines with J gene TRBJ1-5; 8 bases are shared with TRBD1. Germline V gene sequence: CDR1 LNHDA, CDR2 SQIVND (reference sequence). The CDR3 is 15 amino acids. V trimming: 3 bases; J trimming: 7 bases; junction bases outside the gene matches: 8. CDR3: CASSMDRVGLQPQHF. The CDR3 DNA reads as TGTGCCAGTAGTATGGACAGGGTGGGATTGCAGCCCCAGCATTTT.

The V gene is TRBV7-9, the J gene TRBJ1-3, with unresolved D. V dropped 1 base and J dropped 9 bases, with 16 bases sitting between them. The CDR3 spans 15 residues. The V gene's germline CDR1 is SEHNR and CDR2 FQNEAQ (reference sequence). DNA for the CDR3: TGTGCCAGCAGCTTAGTTACTGGACTGGGGAGCACCATATATTTT. Amino acids: CASSLVTGLGSTIYF.

This chain joins TRBV9 and TRBJ2-4; TRBD1 agrees at 9 bases. CDR1 and CDR2 (germline): SGDLS, YYNGEE. J gave up 8 bases and V 0 bases, and 12 bases lay outside the gene matches. This CDR3 is 17 amino acids long. This chain's CDR3 is CASSVAAGWDRVHIQYF. CDR3 bases: TGTGCCAGCAGCGTAGCGGCAGGGTGGGACAGGGTGCACATTCAGTACTTC.

V usage is TRBV6-1 and J usage is TRBJ1-1; D is possibly TRBD1 (5 bases). The CDR3 extends over 12 amino acids. V shed 6 bases and J shed 7 bases, with 12 bases lying between them. Germline V gene data show CDR1 as MNHNS and CDR2 as SASEGT. The DNA for the CDR3 is TGTGCCAGCAGGGGGGGATGGTTTGAAGCTTTCTTT. As protein: CASRGGWFEAFF.

J is TRBJ2-4 and V is TRBV7-2; tentatively, D is TRBD2 (6 bases). Per germline, CDR1 SGHTA and CDR2 FQGNSA. CDR3 length equals 11 residues. Trimming removed 4 bases at V and 10 bases at J, with 8 bases between. The CDR3 DNA reads as TGTGCCAGCAGCTCCCGGGGGATTCAGTACTTC. Its translation is CASSSRGIQYF.

The chain employs TRBV19 and TRBJ2-5; D is uncertain. CDR1 LNHDA and CDR2 SQIVND come from the germline V gene (reference sequence). CDR3 length: 15 residues. The V and J ends lost 5 bases and 2 bases respectively, with 15 bases between them. Written as DNA, the CDR3 is TGTGCCAGTAGTGATCTACCGGGTGGGCAAGAGACCCAGTACTTC. Its translation: CASSDLPGGQETQYF.

The CDR3 bases are TGTGCCAGCAGGCCCGCGCCTCGACAGGGAAAGGGACAAGAGACCCAGTACTTC. Translated, it gives CASRPAPRQGKGQETQYF. The J gene is TRBJ2-5, the V gene TRBV2; TRBD1 aligns across 7 bases. V lost 6 bases, J lost 2 bases, and 18 bases stayed unmatched. The CDR3 length is 18 residues. The germline V gene encodes CDR1 SNHLY and CDR2 FYNNEI. Drawing the rest from reference TRBV2 and TRBJ2-5, the complete variable domain is EPEVTQTPSHQVTQMGQEVILRCVPISNHLYFYWYRQILGQKVEFLVSFYNNEISEKSEIFDDQFSVERPDGSNFTLKIRSTKLEDSAMYFCASRPAPRQGKGQETQYFGPGTRLLVL.